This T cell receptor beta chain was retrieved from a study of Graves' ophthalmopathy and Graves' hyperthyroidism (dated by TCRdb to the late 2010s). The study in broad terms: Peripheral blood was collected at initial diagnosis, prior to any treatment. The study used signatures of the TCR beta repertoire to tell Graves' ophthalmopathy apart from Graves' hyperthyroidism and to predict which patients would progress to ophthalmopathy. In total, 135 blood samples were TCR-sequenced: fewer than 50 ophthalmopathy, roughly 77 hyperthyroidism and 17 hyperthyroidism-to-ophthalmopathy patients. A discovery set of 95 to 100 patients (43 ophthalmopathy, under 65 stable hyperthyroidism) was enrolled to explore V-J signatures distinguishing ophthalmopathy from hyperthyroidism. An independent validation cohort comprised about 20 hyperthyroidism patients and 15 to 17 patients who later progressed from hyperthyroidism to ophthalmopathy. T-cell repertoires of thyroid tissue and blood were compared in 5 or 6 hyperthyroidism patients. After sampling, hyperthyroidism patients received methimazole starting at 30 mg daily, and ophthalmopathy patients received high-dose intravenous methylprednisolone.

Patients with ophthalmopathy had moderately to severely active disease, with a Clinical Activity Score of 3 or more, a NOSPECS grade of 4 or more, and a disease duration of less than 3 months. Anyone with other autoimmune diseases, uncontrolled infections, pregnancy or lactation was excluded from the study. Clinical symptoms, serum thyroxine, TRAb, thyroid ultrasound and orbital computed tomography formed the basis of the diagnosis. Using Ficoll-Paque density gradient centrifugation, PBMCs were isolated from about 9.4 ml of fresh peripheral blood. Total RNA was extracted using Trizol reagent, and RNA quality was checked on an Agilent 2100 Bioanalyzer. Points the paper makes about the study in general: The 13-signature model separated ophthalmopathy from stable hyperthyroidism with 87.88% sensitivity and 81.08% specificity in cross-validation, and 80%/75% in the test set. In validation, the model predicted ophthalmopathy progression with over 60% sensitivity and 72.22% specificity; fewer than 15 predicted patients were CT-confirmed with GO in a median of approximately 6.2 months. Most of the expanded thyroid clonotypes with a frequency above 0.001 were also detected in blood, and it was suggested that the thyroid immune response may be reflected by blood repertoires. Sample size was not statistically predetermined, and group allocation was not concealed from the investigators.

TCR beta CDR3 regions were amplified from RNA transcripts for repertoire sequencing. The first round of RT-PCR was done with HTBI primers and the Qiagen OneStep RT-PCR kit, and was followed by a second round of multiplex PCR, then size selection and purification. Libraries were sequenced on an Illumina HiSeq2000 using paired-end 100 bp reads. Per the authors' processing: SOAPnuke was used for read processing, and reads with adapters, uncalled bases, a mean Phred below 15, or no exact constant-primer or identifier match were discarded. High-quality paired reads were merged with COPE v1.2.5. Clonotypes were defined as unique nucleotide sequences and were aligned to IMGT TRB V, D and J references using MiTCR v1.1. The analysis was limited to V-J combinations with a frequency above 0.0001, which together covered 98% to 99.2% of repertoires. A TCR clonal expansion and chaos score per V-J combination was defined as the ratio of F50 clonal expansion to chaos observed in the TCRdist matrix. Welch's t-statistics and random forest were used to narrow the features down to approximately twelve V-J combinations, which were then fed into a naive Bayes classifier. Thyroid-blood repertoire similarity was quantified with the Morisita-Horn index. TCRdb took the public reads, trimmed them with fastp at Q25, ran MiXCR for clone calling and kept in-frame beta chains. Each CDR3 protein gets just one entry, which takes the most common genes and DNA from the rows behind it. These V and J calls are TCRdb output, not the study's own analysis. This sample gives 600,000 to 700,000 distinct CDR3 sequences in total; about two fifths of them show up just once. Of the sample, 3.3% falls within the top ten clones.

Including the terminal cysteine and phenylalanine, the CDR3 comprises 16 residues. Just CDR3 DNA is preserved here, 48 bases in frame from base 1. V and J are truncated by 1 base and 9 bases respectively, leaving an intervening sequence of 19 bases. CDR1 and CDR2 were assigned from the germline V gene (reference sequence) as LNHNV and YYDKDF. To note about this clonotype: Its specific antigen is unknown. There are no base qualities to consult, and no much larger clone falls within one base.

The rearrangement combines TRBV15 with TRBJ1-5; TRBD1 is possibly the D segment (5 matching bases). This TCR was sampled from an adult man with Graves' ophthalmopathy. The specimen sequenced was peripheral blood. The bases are TGTGCCACCAGCAGAGTCCGGGACTCGGGGGTTCGGCCCCAGCATTTT. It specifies CATSRVRDSGVRPQHF.